Listed here is a single T cell receptor beta chain. Under the authors' procedure: Scientists estimated how many nucleated cells there were by amplifying reference gene primers. The protocol was immunoSEQ multiplex PCR, while the TCRdb copy is restricted to in-frame clones and leaves out a portion. V and J calls and clone size are given by that table; D and trimming were obtained from the DNA. The top ten clones hold 3% of a sample with around 250,000 clones, more than 80% of them seen once. These data come from a study of blood T cell repertoires in COVID-19. For the study at large: Samples came from the United States, Italy and Spain, spanning acute and convalescent COVID-19. Nucleic acid was either cDNA or gDNA, and it came from T cells, B-cell-depleted T cells, or PBMCs.

The source material was peripheral blood. The receptor's source is a woman in her 30s with active or convalescent COVID-19.

CDR3 in DNA: TGTGCCAGCAGTGAATCCGGGACAGGACGTGATGCTTTCTTT. Its protein is CASSESGTGRDAFF. The chain joins TRBV6-1 to TRBJ1-1; 8 bases are a match to TRBD1. The germline gives CDR1 MNHNS, CDR2 SASEGT. The CDR3 covers 14 residues. The V gene end was trimmed by 2 bases and the J gene end by 11 bases; junction bases not matched to a gene: 10.